These 31 T cell receptor beta chains were sequenced from one sample in a study of siplizumab effects on memory and regulatory T cells. Sequenced by immunoSEQ multiplex PCR; TCRdb stores in-frame clones only, minus some. The sample yields about 100,000 clones, around 90% seen once. The specimen was CD4+ T cells sorted from blood. The receptors derive from a human donor in good health.

This rearrangement joins TRBV7-3 to TRBJ1-2, with D unclear. The germline V gene has CDR1 SGHTA and CDR2 FQGTGA. This CDR3 spans 14 amino acids. Trimming pared 5 bases from V and 3 bases from J, leaving 13 bases between. The DNA for the CDR3 is TGTGCCAGCAGCCCGAGCGGGAGTTACTATGGCTACACCTTC. Translated, it gives CASSPSGSYYGYTF.

Written as DNA, the CDR3 is TGTGCCAGCAGACCCCGTTGGGGTGGGGTGGAGCAGTTCTTC. Its translation: CASRPRWGGVEQFF. This sequence joins TRBV7-2 and TRBJ2-1; D unresolved. The germline V gene encodes CDR1 SGHTA and CDR2 FQGNSA. This CDR3 is 14 amino acids long. Trimming removed 6 bases from V and 10 bases from J, with 19 bases in between.

The V gene is TRBV27, the J gene TRBJ2-5, with 7 bases matching TRBD2. The J segment lost 0 bases and the V segment lost 3 bases, leaving 7 bases of the junction unmatched. Germline V gives CDR1 MNHEY, CDR2 SMNVEV (reference sequence). This CDR3 spans 16 amino acids. DNA for the CDR3: TGTGCCAGCAGTTTTGGAGCGGGGTGGTACCAAGAGACCCAGTACTTC. It is translated as CASSFGAGWYQETQYF.

The chain links TRBV11-3 to TRBJ2-4, with a weak D call TRBD1 (6 bases). Germline lookup yields CDR1 SGHNT and CDR2 YENEEA. The CDR3 consists of 14 residues. Trimming shortened V by 5 bases and J by 6 bases, and 14 bases separated the two germline ends. CDR3: CASSRTADSNIQYF. CDR3 nucleotides: TGTGCCAGCAGCCGGACAGCGGATTCAAACATTCAGTACTTC.

This chain connects TRBV28 to TRBJ2-1; TRBD1 agrees at 7 bases. Germline lookup yields CDR1 MDHEN and CDR2 SYDVKM. V was pared by 8 bases and J by 3 bases, with 13 bases of the junction left unmatched. CDR3 length: 16 residues. CDR3 bases: TGTGCCAGCTTAAGTTCGGGACAGAATAACTACAATGAGCAGTTCTTC. Protein sequence: CASLSSGQNNYNEQFF. Together with reference TRBV28 and TRBJ2-1, the CDR3 gives the full variable domain: DVKVTQSSRYLVKRTGEKVFLECVQDMDHENMFWYRQDPGLGLRLIYFSYDVKMKEKGDIPEGYSVSREKKERFSLILESASTNQTSMYLCASLSSGQNNYNEQFFGPGTRLTVL.

The chain joins TRBV29-1 to TRBJ2-5; no clear D gene. Trimming removed 4 bases at V and 0 bases at J, with 6 bases between. This CDR3 comprises 12 residues. Germline values: CDR1 SQVTM, CDR2 ANQGSEA. The CDR3 sequence: CSVGPNQETQYF. The CDR3 DNA is TGCAGCGTTGGTCCCAACCAAGAGACCCAGTACTTC. The full variable domain, in which reference TRBV29-1 and TRBJ2-5 provide the parts outside the CDR3, is SAVISQKPSRDICQRGTSLTIQCQVDSQVTMMFWYRQQPGQSLTLIATANQGSEATYESGFVIDKFPISRPNLTFSTLTVSNMSPEDSSIYLCSVGPNQETQYFGPGTRLLVL.

CDR3 nucleotides: TGTGCCAGCAGCATGTTGGGGGGCTCGCCTAGGCAAGAGACCCAGTACTTC. Protein product: CASSMLGGSPRQETQYF. The chain has TRBV5-5 and TRBJ2-5, with D perhaps given as TRBD1 or TRBD2 (6 bases each). There are 17 residues in the CDR3. The V end lost 4 bases, the J end lost 2 bases, and 21 bases lay between the germline ends. Germline V gene sequence: CDR1 SGHKS, CDR2 YYEKEE (reference sequence).

The chain links TRBV6-5 to TRBJ1-6; 10 bases line up with TRBD1. Germline V lookup: CDR1 MNHEY, CDR2 SVGAGI. The CDR3 is 15 amino acids. The trim removed 6 bases at V and 7 bases at J, leaving 6 bases unmatched. CDR3 in DNA: TGTGCCAGCAGGGGGGGACAGGGGAGGAATTCACCCCTCCACTTT. As protein: CASRGGQGRNSPLHF.

Details on this clone: The identical CDR3 is also encoded by other nucleotide sequences in the sample. The J gene is TRBJ2-5, the V gene TRBV5-1; D might be TRBD1 (7 bases). Germline lookup yields CDR1 SGHRS and CDR2 YFSETQ. This CDR3 spans 15 amino acids. V lost 1 base and J lost 1, with 11 bases in between. The CDR3 DNA reads as TGCGCCAGCAGCTTGTCAGGGGGGCCCCAAGAGACCCAGTACTTC. Protein sequence: CASSLSGGPQETQYF.

The chain joins TRBV5-6 to TRBJ2-1; unclear D gene. Trimming removed 0 bases at V and 5 bases at J, with 9 bases between. The CDR3 extends over 14 amino acids. Germline lookup yields CDR1 SGHDT and CDR2 YYEEEE. CDR3 loop: CASSLAGGDNEQFF. CDR3 nucleotides: TGTGCCAGCAGCTTGGCGGGTGGAGACAATGAGCAGTTCTTC.

In its sample, this clone was seen a few times. The rearrangement uses TRBV19 and TRBJ2-6; D is perhaps TRBD2 (6 bases). Trimming shortened V by 7 bases and J by 4 bases, and 14 bases separated the two germline ends. The CDR3 is 15 residues long. CDR1 and CDR2 from the germline V gene are LNHDA and SQIVND (reference sequence). CDR3 sequence reads: CASNTGAGGANVLTF. The CDR3 bases are TGTGCCAGTAATACGGGCGCGGGGGGGGCCAACGTCCTGACTTTC. The full variable domain, completed using reference TRBV19 and TRBJ2-6, is DGGITQSPKYLFRKEGQNVTLSCEQNLNHDAMYWYRQDPGQGLRLIYYSQIVNDFQKGDIAEGYSVSREKKESFPLTVTSAQKNPTAFYLCASNTGAGGANVLTFGAGSRLTVL.

CDR3 loop: CASRSLDPYEQYF. As DNA, the CDR3 is TGTGCCAGCAGGTCCCTTGATCCCTACGAGCAGTACTTC. This chain uses TRBV5-6 with TRBJ2-7; D unresolved. V gave up 5 bases and J gave up 2 bases, with 11 bases separating them. This CDR3 has 13 residues. Germline CDR1 and CDR2: SGHDT and YYEEEE.

This clone was counted only a few times. The chain links TRBV4-1 to TRBJ2-3; 8 bases map to TRBD2. This CDR3 contains 16 residues. Germline lookup yields CDR1 MGHRA and CDR2 YSYEKL. V was clipped by 3 bases and J by 6 bases; unmatched bases: 11. The CDR3 DNA reads as TGCGCCAGCAGCCAGGAACACGGGGGGGCGGGTGATACGCAGTATTTT. This codes for CASSQEHGGAGDTQYF.

V usage is TRBV29-1 and J usage is TRBJ1-2; weak D call: TRBD1 (5 bases). V was shortened by 6 bases and J by 4 bases, with 12 bases between the two germline ends. This CDR3 spans 12 amino acids. Germline CDR1 SQVTM, CDR2 ANQGSEA. CDR3 amino acids: CSVSTGAYGYTF. CDR3 bases: TGCAGCGTGTCTACCGGGGCCTATGGCTACACCTTC.

The chain carries TRBV28 and TRBJ1-6, with D maybe TRBD1 (5 bases). Looked up from germline, CDR1 is MDHEN and CDR2 is SYDVKM. V lost 5 bases, J lost 8 bases, and 16 bases lay in between. The CDR3 is made up of 15 amino acids. DNA for the CDR3: TGTGCCAGCAGTGCAGGGTTCTGGGGGGATTCACCCCTCCACTTT. Translating gives CASSAGFWGDSPLHF.

The V gene is TRBV5-1, the J gene TRBJ2-7; 8 bases fit TRBD1. The germline CDR1 and CDR2 sequences are SGHRS and YFSETQ. The CDR3 spans 15 residues. V dropped 1 base and J dropped 6; count of bases not matched to a gene: 9. Here the CDR3 reads CASSLMAGGTSEQYF. The CDR3 region has the DNA TGCGCCAGCAGCTTGATGGCAGGGGGCACCTCCGAGCAGTACTTC.

This chain uses TRBV7-6 with TRBJ2-5, with D perhaps matching TRBD1 (6 bases). V lost 5 bases to trimming and J lost 1 base, with 11 bases between them. CDR1 and CDR2 (germline): SGHVS, FNYEAQ. The CDR3 is 14 amino acids. DNA for the CDR3: TGTGCCAGCAGCAGGACAGCCTTCCAAGAGACCCAGTACTTC. This gives the protein CASSRTAFQETQYF. Full variable domain (rest looked up from reference TRBV7-6 and TRBJ2-5): GAGVSQSPRYKVTKRGQDVALRCDPISGHVSLYWYRQALGQGPEFLTYFNYEAQQDKSGLPNDRFSAERPEGSISTLTIQRTEQRDSAMYRCASSRTAFQETQYFGPGTRLLVL.

The V gene is TRBV5-1, the J gene TRBJ2-7, with 10 nucleotides matching TRBD1. Trimming cost V 4 bases and J 2 bases; bases outside gene matches: 3. Germline V CDR1 and CDR2: SGHRS, YFSETQ. This CDR3 is 14 amino acids long. CDR3 sequence: CASSGGQGAYEQYF. The CDR3 nucleotides are TGCGCCAGCAGCGGCGGACAGGGGGCCTACGAGCAGTACTTC.

J is TRBJ2-1 and V is TRBV7-9; D not certain. The V and J ends lost 1 base and 9 bases respectively, with 4 bases between them. The CDR3 is 11 amino acids. CDR1 is SEHNR, CDR2 FQNEAQ, per germline (reference sequence). CDR3: CASSLGVEQFF. DNA for the CDR3: TGTGCCAGCAGCTTAGGGGTTGAGCAGTTCTTC.

This chain uses TRBV5-4 with TRBJ2-2; 7 bases are shared with TRBD1. Germline-derived CDR1 and CDR2 are SGHNT and YYREEE (reference sequence). The CDR3 covers 15 residues. Germline trimming cut 2 bases from V and 5 bases from J; bases unmatched to any gene: 6. This CDR3 is CASSLGGAVTGELFF. CDR3 bases: TGTGCCAGCAGCTTAGGGGGCGCAGTGACCGGGGAGCTGTTTTTT.

This chain links TRBV27 with TRBJ2-3; no firm D call. V was clipped by 3 bases and J by 4 bases, with 8 bases between them. This CDR3 has 13 amino acids. Germline CDR1 is MNHEY and CDR2 is SMNVEV (reference sequence). The CDR3 is CASSFLGSDTQYF. Written as DNA, the CDR3 is TGTGCCAGCAGTTTTCTGGGGTCAGATACGCAGTATTTT.

This chain links TRBV5-1 with TRBJ1-6; D is perhaps TRBD1 (5 bases). V was cut by 4 bases and J by 7 bases, with 12 bases left in between. Germline loops: CDR1 SGHRS, CDR2 YFSETQ. CDR3 length: 14 residues. The CDR3, as DNA: TGCGCCAGCAGCGTTTCGCAGGGCAATTCACCCCTCCACTTT. This codes for CASSVSQGNSPLHF.

This chain links TRBV29-1 with TRBJ2-5; D remains ambiguous. V was trimmed by 4 bases and J by 1 base, leaving 10 bases between them. The CDR3 sequence is 13 residues long. CDR1 is SQVTM and CDR2 is ANQGSEA in the germline V gene. The CDR3 is CSVALRFQETQYF. CDR3 in DNA: TGCAGCGTTGCCCTGCGCTTCCAAGAGACCCAGTACTTC.

The chain employs TRBV7-2 and TRBJ1-3; D not resolved. Germline CDR1 and CDR2: SGHTA and FQGNSA. V lost 5 bases and J lost 1, with 9 bases in between. CDR3 length: 14 residues. CDR3 protein: CASSPTGSGNTIYF. The CDR3 bases are TGTGCCAGCAGCCCTACTGGATCTGGAAACACCATATATTTT.

This clone was recorded a few times. The chain recombines TRBV5-1 with TRBJ1-4, with 7 bases identical to TRBD1. Per germline, CDR1 SGHRS and CDR2 YFSETQ. With V trimmed by 2 bases and J by 10 bases, 8 bases remained unmatched. The CDR3 is made up of 14 amino acids. The CDR3 DNA follows: TGCGCCAGCAGCTTAGAACAGGGGAAGGGAAAACTGTTTTTT. It translates to CASSLEQGKGKLFF.

This clone was seen only once. The rearrangement uses TRBV27 and TRBJ2-7; TRBD2 might be the D (7 bases). The CDR3 totals 15 residues. The germline gives CDR1 MNHEY, CDR2 SMNVEV (reference sequence). Trimming removed 5 bases at V and 4 bases at J, with 18 bases between. Written as DNA, the CDR3 is TGTGCCAGCAGTACCCCTGGCGGGGGACAATACGAGCAGTACTTC. It specifies CASSTPGGGQYEQYF.

The chain couples TRBV6-6 to TRBJ1-2; TRBD1 matches 7 bases. Germline V lookup: CDR1 MNHNY, CDR2 SVGAGI (reference sequence). V gave up 7 bases and J gave up 7 bases; unmatched junction bases: 15. The CDR3 is made up of 15 amino acids. DNA of the CDR3: TGTGCCAGCACTCCCTTCCAGGGGGTAGGTGGTGGCTACACCTTC. This codes for CASTPFQGVGGGYTF.

Comment on this clone: The sample has other DNA sequences that encode this CDR3 too. The V gene is TRBV27, the J gene TRBJ2-3; no reliable D call. CDR1 MNHEY and CDR2 SMNVEV come from the germline V gene (reference sequence). The V end lost 5 bases, the J end lost 3 bases, and 6 bases lay between the germline ends. This CDR3 region has 12 residues. This CDR3 reads CASSRSTDTQYF. For the CDR3, the DNA is TGTGCCAGCAGTCGGAGTACAGATACGCAGTATTTT.

This clone was counted only a few times. The chain recombines TRBV7-9 with TRBJ1-6; no clear D gene. The V gene lost 1 base and the J gene lost 0 bases, with 7 bases spanning the gap. Germline-derived CDR1 and CDR2 are SEHNR and FQNEAQ (reference sequence). This CDR3 has 16 residues. CDR3 sequence reads: CASSLVPSSYNSPLHF. The CDR3 DNA reads TGTGCCAGCAGCTTAGTACCGAGCTCCTATAATTCACCCCTCCACTTT.

This clone was detected only once. The chain is built from TRBV5-1 and TRBJ1-2, with 9 nucleotides matching TRBD1. This CDR3 has 16 amino acids. Germline V CDR1 and CDR2: SGHRS, YFSETQ. V lost 2 bases, J lost 6 bases, and 11 bases stayed unmatched. The CDR3 coding sequence is TGCGCCAGCAGCTTAACGGGACAGGGAGGGAGTGATGGCTACACCTTC. Translated, it gives CASSLTGQGGSDGYTF.

In its sample, this clone was seen once. The rearrangement uses TRBV4-3 and TRBJ2-6, with TRBD1 matching 7 bases. J lost 4 bases, V lost 6 bases, and 6 bases had no gene match. The CDR3 is made up of 15 amino acids. CDR1 and CDR2 (germline): LGHNA, YSLEER. CDR3 DNA: TGCGCCAGCAGTGTAGGGGGCTCAGGGGCCAACGTCCTGACTTTC. It encodes CASSVGGSGANVLTF.